The clone carrying this TCR beta chain is termed medium-sized (0.01 to 0.1%). The sample originates from a study of T cell responses to AZD1222 COVID-19 vaccine. Sequenced by immunoSEQ multiplex PCR; TCRdb stores in-frame clones only, minus some. This table holds about 34,000 clones, approximately 80% found once. Trimming removed 7 bases from V and 6 bases from J, with 19 bases in between. The CDR3 sequence is 14 residues long. Germline V lookup: CDR1 SGHRS, CDR2 YFSETQ. The TCR originated in an adult who received the AZD1222 COVID-19 vaccine. Here the sequenced sample was peripheral blood, taken 28 days after the second AZD1222 dose. The V and J genes are TRBV5-1 and TRBJ1-2; tentatively, D is TRBD1 (5 bases). The CDR3 nucleotides read TGCGCCAGCGAGCTTGGTTGGGGAGGGGATGGCTACACCTTC. It encodes CASELGWGGDGYTF. The whole variable domain, remainder taken from reference TRBV5-1 and TRBJ1-2, is KAGVTQTPRYLIKTRGQQVTLSCSPISGHRSVSWYQQTPGQGLQFLFEYFSETQRNKGNFPGRFSGRQFSNSRSEMNVSTLELGDSALYLCASELGWGGDGYTFGSGTRLTVV.